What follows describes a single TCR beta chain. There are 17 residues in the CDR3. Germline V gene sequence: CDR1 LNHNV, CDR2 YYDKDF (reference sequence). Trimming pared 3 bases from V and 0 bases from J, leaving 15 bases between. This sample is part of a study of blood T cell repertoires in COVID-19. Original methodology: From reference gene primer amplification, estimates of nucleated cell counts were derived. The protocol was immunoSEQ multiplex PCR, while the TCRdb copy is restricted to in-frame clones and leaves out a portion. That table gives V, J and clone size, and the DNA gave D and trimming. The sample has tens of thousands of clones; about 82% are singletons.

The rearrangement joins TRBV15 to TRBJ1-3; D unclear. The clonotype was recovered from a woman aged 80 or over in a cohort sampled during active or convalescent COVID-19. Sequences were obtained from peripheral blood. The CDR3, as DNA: TGTGCCACCAGCAGTGCTCCCCCGGGGAACTCTGGAAACACCATATATTTT. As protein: CATSSAPPGNSGNTIYF.